A selection of T cell receptor beta chains follows, all from one sample in a study of CD8 T cells in Susac syndrome. TCRdb reanalysed the immunoSEQ multiplex PCR reads using MiXCR and keeps one entry per CDR3 protein. This sample carries 150,000 to 200,000 distinct CDR3 sequences, 90% to 95% of them seen once, and the ten largest clones take more than 0.13%. Sequencing was performed on CD4+ T cells from PBMCs. The receptors were gathered from a human donor in good health. Each CDR3 is given with its conserved first and last residue. A D gene is named only where the DNA matches it firmly. Only some rows state a clone size, as once, few, many or a class for expanded clones.

>NA|NA|TRBJ1-6|TRBV10-3
TGTGCCATCACCCCCGTTTATAATTCACCCCTCCACTTT
CAITPVYNSPLHF
>NA|NA|TRBJ2-5|TRBV7-2
TGTGCCAGCAGCTTAGGTCAGTCCCAAGAGACCCAGTACTTC
CASSLGQSQETQYF
>TRBD2|NA|TRBJ2-3|TRBV19
TGTGCCAGTAGCCCAGGGACTAGCGGGGGAAGCACAGATACGCAGTATTTT
CASSPGTSGGSTDTQYF
>TRBD2|NA|TRBJ2-1|TRBV20-1
TGCAGTGCTAGAGACTCGGGGACTAGCGGGAATTACAATGAGCAGTTCTTC
CSARDSGTSGNYNEQFF
>NA|NA|TRBJ1-1|TRBV19
TGTGCCAGTAGGTATAGGGGCACTGAAGCTTTCTTT
CASRYRGTEAFF
>NA|once|TRBJ1-1|TRBV29-1
TGCAGCGTTCGCAGGGTTGGGAACACTGAAGCTTTCTTT
CSVRRVGNTEAFF
>NA|NA|TRBJ1-4|TRBV20-1
TGCAGTGCTCGCCCGGGACACGTTGGTGAAAAACTGTTTTTT
CSARPGHVGEKLFF
>NA|NA|TRBJ2-7|TRBV6-2/TRBV6-3
TGTGCCAGCAGTTACTCTAGGCGGGGCTACGAGCAGTACTTC
CASSYSRRGYEQYF
>NA|NA|TRBJ1-1|TRBV20-1
TGCAGTGCTAGAGATCAAGGGGGGGCTGGGAACACTGAAGCTTTCTTT
CSARDQGGAGNTEAFF
>TRBD2|once|TRBJ2-1|TRBV6-6
TGTGCCAGCAGTTACACAGGCGGGGGGCGCTATGAGCAGTTCTTC
CASSYTGGGRYEQFF
>TRBD1|NA|TRBJ1-1|TRBV5-6
TGTGCCAGCAGCTATGACAGGGGTAGTGGGGCTTTCTTT
CASSYDRGSGAFF
>TRBD2|NA|TRBJ2-1|TRBV2
TGTGCCAGCAGTGAAGGCCCCGGGGGGGGCCGGGCTGAGCAGTTCTTC
CASSEGPGGGRAEQFF
>NA|NA|TRBJ2-1|TRBV13
TGTGCCAGCAGCCCTATGAAGGGGCACAATGAGCAGTTCTTC
CASSPMKGHNEQFF
>NA|once|TRBJ1-2|TRBV5-1
TGCGCCAGCAGCTTGAGTCCCGGGGCGGACTATGGCTACACCTTC
CASSLSPGADYGYTF
>NA|NA|TRBJ2-1|TRBV7-9
TGTGCCAGCAGTCAATCCGGGAACACCAATGAGCAGTTCTTC
CASSQSGNTNEQFF
>TRBD1|NA|TRBJ2-7|TRBV29-1
TGCAGCGCCGGGCGGGACAGGGGCGACGAGCAGTACTTC
CSAGRDRGDEQYF
>NA|NA|TRBJ1-3|TRBV7-9
TGTGCCAGCAGCTTAGGGTGGGACTCTGGAAACACCATATATTTT
CASSLGWDSGNTIYF
>NA|NA|TRBJ2-2|TRBV3-1
TGTGCCAGCAGCCTTTACAGGGTGGACACCGGGGAGCTGTTTTTT
CASSLYRVDTGELFF
>TRBD1|NA|TRBJ2-7|TRBV5-1
TGCGCCAGCAGCTTCCTACAAGGGGGCAGGGATGGAGAGCAGTACTTC
CASSFLQGGRDGEQYF
>NA|NA|TRBJ2-5|TRBV10-3
TGTGCCATCAGTGATGGAGAGACCCAGTACTTC
CAISDGETQYF
>NA|NA|TRBJ2-5|TRBV5-4
TGTGCCAGCAGCTCACCACACCCGCAAGAGACCCAGTACTTC
CASSSPHPQETQYF
>NA|NA|TRBJ1-2|TRBV18
TGTGCCAGCTCACCTGGGCAGCTCTATGGCTACACCTTC
CASSPGQLYGYTF
>NA|NA|TRBJ2-5|TRBV15
TGTGCCACCAGCTGGGGGGTGGCCCAAGAGACCCAGTACTTC
CATSWGVAQETQYF
>NA|NA|TRBJ2-3|TRBV10-2
TGCGCCAGCATGAGAGGGACGATTGATACGCAGTATTTT
CASMRGTIDTQYF
>NA|once|TRBJ2-1|TRBV12-3/TRBV12-4
TGTGCCAGCAGTTTCTGGCAGGCCACCGGGGATGAGCAGTTCTTC
CASSFWQATGDEQFF
>NA|once|TRBJ1-2|TRBV6-1
TGTGCCAGCAGTGAAGAGTTAGGTGGCTACACCTTC
CASSEELGGYTF
>NA|NA|TRBJ1-1|TRBV3-1
TGTGCCAGCAGCCATGAACAGGGCTATACTGAAGCTTTCTTT
CASSHEQGYTEAFF
>TRBD1|NA|TRBJ2-7|TRBV11-1
TGTGCCAGCAGTGACGGACAGGCGCTCTACGAGCAGTACTTC
CASSDGQALYEQYF
>TRBD1|once|TRBJ1-2|TRBV3-1
TGTGCCAGCAGCCACACCGGGACAGATCATGGCTACACCTTC
CASSHTGTDHGYTF
>NA|NA|TRBJ1-1|TRBV5-1
TGCGCCAGCAGCTTGACAGCCAATGAAGCTTTCTTT
CASSLTANEAFF
>NA|NA|TRBJ2-7|TRBV20-1
TGCAGTGCTAGACAGAACTCCTACGAGCAGTACTTC
CSARQNSYEQYF
>TRBD1|NA|TRBJ2-7|TRBV20-1
TGCAGTGCTGCCGACATGGCGAAGGGGGCGCCCTACGAGCAGTACTTC
CSAADMAKGAPYEQYF
>NA|NA|TRBJ1-1|TRBV6-5
TGTGCCAGCAGTCGGGATGTTAATGAAGCTTTCTTT
CASSRDVNEAFF
>TRBD1|NA|TRBJ2-7|TRBV29-1
TGCAGCGCCTCTCGGACAGGGGCCTCCTACGAGCAGTACTTC
CSASRTGASYEQYF
>NA|NA|TRBJ1-1|TRBV11-2
TGTGCCAGCAGCTTCGTCACCATGAACACTGAAGCTTTCTTT
CASSFVTMNTEAFF
>TRBD2|NA|TRBJ2-1|TRBV7-2
TGTGCCAGCAGCTTAGTGGGGGGGTCCTACAATGTACAGTTCTTC
CASSLVGGSYNVQFF
>NA|NA|TRBJ1-4|TRBV5-1
TGCGCCAGCAGCCCCGATACTGCAACTAATGAAAAACTGTTTTTT
CASSPDTATNEKLFF
>TRBD1|NA|TRBJ2-5|TRBV5-1
TGCACCAGCAGCCGGACGGACAGGGGGTCAGAGACCCAGTACTTC
CTSSRTDRGSETQYF
>NA|NA|TRBJ2-6|TRBV6-1
TGTGCCAGCAGGAATTCAGGGGGGAAGGCGGACGTCCTGACTTTC
CASRNSGGKADVLTF
>NA|once|TRBJ1-1|TRBV29-1
TGCAGCGTTGAAAGGGGGGGCTCAGCTTTCTTT
CSVERGGSAFF
>NA|NA|TRBJ2-5|TRBV19
TGTGCCAGTAGTATAGGGCGGGGGCTGAAGACCCAGTACTTC
CASSIGRGLKTQYF
>NA|NA|TRBJ2-7|TRBV20-1
TGCAGTGCTAATCAGCCTGCCCAAAATCTCGAGCAGTACTTC
CSANQPAQNLEQYF
>NA|NA|TRBJ1-5|TRBV19
TGTGCCAGTAGAGCCAGGGCAGGGGATCAGCCCCAGCATTTT
CASRARAGDQPQHF
>TRBD2|once|TRBJ2-5|TRBV5-6
TGTGCCAGCAGCCGGGGACTAGCGGGGTGGGAGACCCAGTACTTC
CASSRGLAGWETQYF
>NA|NA|TRBJ2-7|TRBV6-5
TGTGCCAGCATCCGAGGGGCAGGCTCCTACGAGCAGTACTTC
CASIRGAGSYEQYF
>TRBD1|NA|TRBJ2-1|TRBV5-1
TGCGCCAGCAGCGGGAGACAGGGACACAATGAGCAGTTCTTC
CASSGRQGHNEQFF
>NA|once|TRBJ2-2|TRBV9
TGTGCCAGCAGCATTCGTGGGGGTCCTAGGGCTTCCGGGGAGCTGTTTTTT
CASSIRGGPRASGELFF
>NA|NA|TRBJ2-3|TRBV7-3
TGTGCCAGCAGCCCTGGGGGGGCCGATACGCAGTATTTT
CASSPGGADTQYF
>NA|NA|TRBJ1-2|TRBV29-1
TGCAGCGTTCAAACAGGGTTTCGAGCGGATGGCTACACCTTC
CSVQTGFRADGYTF
>NA|NA|TRBJ2-5|TRBV7-9
TGTGCCAGCAGCTTCTCACAGGCAAAAGAGACCCAGTACTTC
CASSFSQAKETQYF
>NA|NA|TRBJ2-7|TRBV20-1
TGCAGTGCTAGAACGCAGATCTACGAGCAGTACTTC
CSARTQIYEQYF
>NA|NA|TRBJ2-2|TRBV2
TGTGCCAGCAGTGAAGCGCAGAGGGTGGGGGAGCTGTTTTTT
CASSEAQRVGELFF
>TRBD1|NA|TRBJ1-4|TRBV5-8
TGTGCCAGCAGCCGCACAGGGGCGCGGGAAGAAAAACTGTTTTTT
CASSRTGAREEKLFF
>NA|once|TRBJ2-4|TRBV5-6
TGTGCCAGCAGCTTGTTCTCGGGGGCACTCAAAAACATTCAGTACTTC
CASSLFSGALKNIQYF
>NA|NA|TRBJ1-5|TRBV3-1
TGTGCCAGCAGCCAAGGTACCGGGACGCAGTTTTGGCCCCAGCATTTT
CASSQGTGTQFWPQHF
>NA|NA|TRBJ1-1|TRBV28
TGTGCCAGCAGTTTATCCCGGGGAACTGAAGCTTTCTTT
CASSLSRGTEAFF
>NA|NA|TRBJ2-2|TRBV30
TGTGCCTGGAGCCAACAGAACACCGGGGAGCTGTTTTTT
CAWSQQNTGELFF
>TRBD2|NA|TRBJ2-1|TRBV20-1
TGCAGTCGGGGGGGCGTGGGCTCCTACAATGAGCAGTTCTTC
CSRGGVGSYNEQFF
>TRBD1|NA|TRBJ2-2|TRBV7-9
TGTGCCAGCAGCAGGGACAGTACATACACCGGGGAGCTGTTTTTT
CASSRDSTYTGELFF
>NA|once|TRBJ1-4|TRBV7-9
TGTGCCAGCCTTCCGCAGGCAACTAATGAAAAACTGTTTTTT
CASLPQATNEKLFF